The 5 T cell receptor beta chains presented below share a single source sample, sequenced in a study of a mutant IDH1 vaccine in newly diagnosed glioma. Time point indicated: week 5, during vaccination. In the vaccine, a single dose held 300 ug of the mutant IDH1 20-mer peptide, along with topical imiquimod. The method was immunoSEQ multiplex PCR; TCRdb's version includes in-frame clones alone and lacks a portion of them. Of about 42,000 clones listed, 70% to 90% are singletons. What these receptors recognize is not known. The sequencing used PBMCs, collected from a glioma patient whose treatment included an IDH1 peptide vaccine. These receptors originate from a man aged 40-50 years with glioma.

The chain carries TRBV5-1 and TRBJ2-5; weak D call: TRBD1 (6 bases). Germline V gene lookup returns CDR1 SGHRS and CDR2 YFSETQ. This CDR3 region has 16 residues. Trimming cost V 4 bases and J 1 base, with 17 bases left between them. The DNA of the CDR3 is TGCGCCAGCAGCCTGTTGCGACAGGACCGCCAAGAGACCCAGTACTTC. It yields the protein CASSLLRQDRQETQYF.

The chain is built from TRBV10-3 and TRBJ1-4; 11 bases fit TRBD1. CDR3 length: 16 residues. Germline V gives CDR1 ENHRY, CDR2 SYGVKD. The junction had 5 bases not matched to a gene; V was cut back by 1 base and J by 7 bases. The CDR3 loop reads CAISEWGTGGSEKLFF. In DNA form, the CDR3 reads TGTGCCATCAGTGAGTGGGGGACAGGGGGATCTGAAAAACTGTTTTTT.

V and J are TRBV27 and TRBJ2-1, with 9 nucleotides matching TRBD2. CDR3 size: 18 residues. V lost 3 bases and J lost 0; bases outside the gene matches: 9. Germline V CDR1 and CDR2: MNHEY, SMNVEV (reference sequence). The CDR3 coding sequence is TGTGCCAGCAGTTTCGTCCCCCCTAGCGGGACCTCCTACAATGAGCAGTTCTTC. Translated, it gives CASSFVPPSGTSYNEQFF.

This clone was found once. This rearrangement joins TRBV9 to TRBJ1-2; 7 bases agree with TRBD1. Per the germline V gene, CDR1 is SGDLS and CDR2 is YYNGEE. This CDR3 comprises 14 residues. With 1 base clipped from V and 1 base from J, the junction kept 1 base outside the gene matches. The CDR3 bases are TGTGCCAGCAGCGTAACAGGGGTTAACTATGGCTACACCTTC. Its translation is CASSVTGVNYGYTF.

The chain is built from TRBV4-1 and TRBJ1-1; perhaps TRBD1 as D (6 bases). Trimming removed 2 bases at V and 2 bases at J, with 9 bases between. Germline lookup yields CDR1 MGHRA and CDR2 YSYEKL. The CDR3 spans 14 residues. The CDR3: CASSQKQGNTEAFF. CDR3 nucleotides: TGCGCCAGCAGCCAAAAACAGGGTAACACTGAAGCTTTCTTT.